Presented here are 21 T cell receptor beta chains from one specimen sequenced in a study of blood T cell repertoires in COVID-19. The protocol was immunoSEQ multiplex PCR, while the TCRdb copy is restricted to in-frame clones and leaves out a portion. The sample shows 50,000 to 60,000 clones, about 87% of them seen only once. The sample comprised peripheral blood. These receptors all come from a man aged 35-49 years with COVID-19, enrolled during active disease.

CDR3 amino acids: CASSLQGKYQPQHF. The CDR3 bases are TGTGCCAGTAGTCTGCAGGGGAAATATCAGCCCCAGCATTTT. The chain couples TRBV19 to TRBJ1-5; TRBD1 might be the D (6 bases). V lost 5 bases to trimming and J lost 5 bases, with 13 bases between them. The germline gives CDR1 LNHDA, CDR2 SQIVND (reference sequence). The CDR3 consists of 14 residues.

This chain links TRBV28 with TRBJ2-5; perhaps TRBD1 as D (6 bases). The germline gives CDR1 MDHEN, CDR2 SYDVKM. The CDR3 has 14 residues. V was pared by 5 bases and J by 2 bases, with 12 bases between. The CDR3 protein is CASSTMTGQETQYF. CDR3 nucleotide sequence: TGTGCCAGCAGTACCATGACAGGTCAAGAGACCCAGTACTTC. Full variable domain (outside the CDR3, taken from reference TRBV28 and TRBJ2-5): DVKVTQSSRYLVKRTGEKVFLECVQDMDHENMFWYRQDPGLGLRLIYFSYDVKMKEKGDIPEGYSVSREKKERFSLILESASTNQTSMYLCASSTMTGQETQYFGPGTRLLVL.

The V call is TRBV2, the J call TRBJ2-2; the match to TRBD2 covers 12 bases. V gave up 5 bases and J gave up 4 bases; unmatched junction bases: 5. The CDR3 is 16 residues long. Germline V CDR1 and CDR2: SNHLY, FYNNEI. The CDR3 DNA reads as TGTGCCAGCAGTCCTAGCGGGGGGGCCTTCACCGGGGAGCTGTTTTTT. Protein sequence: CASSPSGGAFTGELFF.

V gene TRBV5-1 combines with J gene TRBJ2-3; the match to TRBD2 covers 8 bases. The junction had 8 bases not matched to a gene; V was cut back by 0 bases and J by 2 bases. CDR1 SGHRS and CDR2 YFSETQ come from the germline V gene. This CDR3 has 17 residues. The CDR3 loop is CASSLEGSGTSTDTQYF. The CDR3 bases are TGCGCCAGCAGCTTGGAGGGTAGCGGGACCTCCACAGATACGCAGTATTTT.

The J gene is TRBJ1-1, the V gene TRBV6-5; TRBD1 might be the D (5 bases). Trimming removed 7 bases at V and 1 base at J, with 13 bases between. Looked up from germline, CDR1 is MNHEY and CDR2 is SVGAGI. CDR3 length: 14 amino acids. The CDR3 sequence is CASTPPGQNTEAFF. DNA of the CDR3: TGTGCCAGCACCCCACCAGGACAGAACACTGAAGCTTTCTTT.

The V gene is TRBV30, the J gene TRBJ1-6; D uncertain. The CDR3 runs 14 residues. CDR1 and CDR2 from the germline V gene are GTSNPN and SVGIG (reference sequence). V lost 2 bases and J 12 bases, leaving 17 bases between the germline ends. The CDR3 is CAWSPPGGKRPLHF. For the CDR3, the DNA is TGTGCCTGGAGTCCCCCGGGTGGCAAACGACCCCTCCACTTT.

The gene calls are TRBV11-2 and TRBJ1-2; D is possibly TRBD1 (6 bases). This CDR3 has 14 residues. V gave up 0 bases and J gave up 2 bases, with 7 bases separating them. Germline V gene sequence: CDR1 SGHAT, CDR2 FQNNGV. The CDR3 loop reads CASSLEQGNYGYTF. The CDR3 region has the DNA TGTGCCAGCAGCTTAGAGCAGGGGAACTATGGCTACACCTTC.

The J gene is TRBJ2-3, the V gene TRBV3-1 (or the pseudogene TRBV3-2); D is uncertain. This CDR3 contains 12 residues. V was pared by 1 base and J by 6 bases, with 5 bases between. From germline, CDR1 is LGHDT and CDR2 YNNKEL (reference sequence). The CDR3 DNA reads TGTGCCAGCAGCCAAGTAGTGGATACGCAGTATTTT. This translates into CASSQVVDTQYF.

Written as DNA, the CDR3 is TGCAGCGTGGGGGGGCAGGAGTTGTTAGGTGAGCAGTTCTTC. Its translation: CSVGGQELLGEQFF. V is TRBV29-1 and J is TRBJ2-1, with D possibly matching TRBD2 (7 bases). The CDR3 is 14 amino acids. CDR1 and CDR2 from the germline V gene are SQVTM and ANQGSEA. The ends were cut back, 6 bases at V and 9 bases at J, with 21 bases in the middle.

V gene TRBV27 combines with J gene TRBJ2-7, with a tentative D call TRBD1 (6 bases). V was clipped by 1 base and J by 0 bases, with 13 bases between them. The CDR3 has 16 amino acids. Germline CDR1 reads MNHEY; CDR2 reads SMNVEV (reference sequence). Written as DNA, the CDR3 is TGTGCCAGCAGTTTATATTCTTGGGACACCTCCTACGAGCAGTACTTC. Amino acids: CASSLYSWDTSYEQYF.

J is TRBJ1-1 and V is TRBV28; D may be TRBD1 (5 bases). The V end was cut by 4 bases, the J end by 3 bases, with 12 bases between. CDR1 MDHEN and CDR2 SYDVKM come from the germline V gene. The CDR3 is made up of 14 amino acids. The CDR3 sequence is CASSWGSADTEAFF. The CDR3, as DNA: TGTGCCAGCAGTTGGGGCAGCGCGGACACTGAAGCTTTCTTT.

The rearrangement links TRBV2 to TRBJ1-1; D ambiguous. V was pared by 3 bases and J by 2 bases, with 7 bases between. This CDR3 is built from 13 residues. Germline CDR1 and CDR2: SNHLY and FYNNEI. The CDR3 DNA reads TGTGCCAGCAGTGAGACGGGTAACACTGAAGCTTTCTTT. Amino acid sequence: CASSETGNTEAFF.

V gene TRBV28 combines with J gene TRBJ1-4; D is possibly TRBD1 (5 bases). The V gene's germline CDR1 is MDHEN and CDR2 SYDVKM. This CDR3 has 13 amino acids. The ends were cut back, 7 bases at V and 8 bases at J, with 14 bases in the middle. CDR3 bases: TGTGCCAGCACGCGGGGGGGTTGGGAAAAACTGTTTTTT. It yields the protein CASTRGGWEKLFF. The full variable domain, with the rest looked up from reference TRBV28 and TRBJ1-4, is DVKVTQSSRYLVKRTGEKVFLECVQDMDHENMFWYRQDPGLGLRLIYFSYDVKMKEKGDIPEGYSVSREKKERFSLILESASTNQTSMYLCASTRGGWEKLFFGSGTQLSVL.

The V gene is TRBV2, the J gene TRBJ1-2; a possible D gene is TRBD1 (5 bases). This CDR3 has 15 residues. Trimming removed 8 bases from V and 2 bases from J, with 18 bases in between. Germline V CDR1 and CDR2: SNHLY, FYNNEI. The CDR3 DNA reads as TGTGCCAGCCACTGGGGCAGGACCGCGAACTATGGCTACACCTTC. The encoded protein is CASHWGRTANYGYTF.

V is TRBV19 and J is TRBJ1-3; D is unresolved. V shed 6 bases and J shed 0 bases, with 9 bases lying between them. Germline CDR1 is LNHDA and CDR2 is SQIVND (reference sequence). The CDR3 covers 14 residues. DNA for the CDR3: TGTGCCAGTAGCCGGGAGTTCTCTGGAAACACCATATATTTT. Translated, it gives CASSREFSGNTIYF.

This clone showed up just once. The chain employs TRBV6-1 and TRBJ1-4, with 10 bases identical to TRBD1. The CDR3 consists of 17 residues. V lost 0 bases, J lost 6 bases, and 7 bases stayed unmatched. Looked up from germline, CDR1 is MNHNS and CDR2 is SASEGT. CDR3: CASSEAIGTGEDEKLFF. In DNA, the CDR3 is TGTGCCAGCAGTGAAGCGATTGGGACAGGGGAGGATGAAAAACTGTTTTTT.

The gene calls are TRBV11-3 and TRBJ2-4; a possible D gene is TRBD2 (5 bases). Germline V gene lookup returns CDR1 SGHNT and CDR2 YENEEA. The length of the CDR3 is 14 residues. The V gene lost 5 bases and the J gene lost 7 bases, with 15 bases spanning the gap. The CDR3 bases are TGTGCCAGCAGCCCTCGGGATATTAAGAACATTCAGTACTTC. Residues: CASSPRDIKNIQYF.

V and J are TRBV28 and TRBJ1-6; unclear D gene. Trimming removed 10 bases from V and 4 bases from J, with 11 bases in between. CDR3 length: 13 residues. Germline assignment: CDR1 MDHEN and CDR2 SYDVKM. The CDR3 bases are TGTGCCACCAGGACGGAGTATAATTCACCCCTCCACTTT. This encodes CATRTEYNSPLHF.

The chain employs TRBV27 and TRBJ1-4; 7 bases fit TRBD1. V was pared by 6 bases and J by 12 bases, with 7 bases of the junction left unmatched. The CDR3 runs 12 residues. CDR1 MNHEY and CDR2 SMNVEV come from the germline V gene (reference sequence). CDR3 loop: CASRDRMGELFF. Here the CDR3 DNA reads TGTGCCAGCAGGGACAGGATGGGCGAACTGTTTTTT.

The chain uses TRBV7-9 and TRBJ1-4; D may be TRBD1 (5 bases). V was trimmed by 5 bases and J by 4 bases, leaving 14 bases between them. This CDR3 is 15 amino acids long. The V gene's germline CDR1 is SEHNR and CDR2 FQNEAQ (reference sequence). CDR3 sequence: CASSRAGELNEKLFF. For the CDR3, the DNA is TGTGCCAGCAGCCGGGCGGGGGAGCTTAATGAAAAACTGTTTTTT.

The J gene is TRBJ2-7, the V gene TRBV10-2; a possible D gene is TRBD2 (6 bases). V was cut by 2 bases and J by 3 bases, with 17 bases left in between. The CDR3 runs 16 residues. Looked up from germline, CDR1 is WSHSY and CDR2 is SAAADI. The CDR3 DNA reads as TGCGCCAGCAGTGAGCGAGCGGGTAGGGGAGACTACGAGCAGTACTTC. This sequence encodes CASSERAGRGDYEQYF.